This T cell receptor (beta chain) emerged from a study of CD8 T cells in ankylosing spondylitis. Broader study findings: There were earlier reports of some motif variants in reactive arthritis synovial fluid and blood.

The CDR3 runs to 14 residues. Trimming stripped 5 bases from V and 6 bases from J, with 16 bases between. At least ten counts were recorded for this clonotype. Its specificity is unknown. Scientists made TCR beta libraries using quantitative 5'-RACE with molecular barcodes. TCRdb reanalysed the 5' RACE reads using MiXCR and keeps one entry per CDR3 protein. The sample has roughly 48,000 distinct CDR3 sequences, about 7% seen once. The chain uses TRBV12-3 or TRBV12-4 and TRBJ1-1; a possible D gene is TRBD1 (6 bases). Sequenced sample: blood, either unsorted or a sorted T cell fraction (not recorded which). This clonotype was sampled from a female donor with ankylosing spondylitis or in good health (not recorded which). The CDR3 sequence: CASSPNRVGPEAFF. CDR3 nucleotide sequence: TGTGCCAGCAGTCCAAACAGGGTTGGGCCTGAAGCTTTCTTT.